What follows is one T cell receptor beta chain and its context. What it binds is unknown. A unique molecular identifier was carried by every single TCR cDNA molecule. TCRdb independently ran MiXCR on the 5' RACE reads; one entry per CDR3 protein. The sample lists 70,000 to 90,000 distinct CDR3 sequences; about 14% were seen once. These data originate in a study of spatial heterogeneity in lung cancer. Time point noted: sample taken at primary tumor resection. Whole RNA, which was extracted from tumor, nontumor lung tissue or frozen PBMC, was sequenced without any cell sorting. Samples were obtained from 70 or so donors, all untreated early-stage non-small cell lung cancer patients. The CDR3 covers 12 residues. CDR1 and CDR2 from the germline V gene are SEHNR and FQNEAQ (reference sequence). Deletions cut 5 bases from V and 7 bases from J, with 12 bases between. Study-level findings and limits: The appearance of ubiquitous expanded tumor TCRs in blood was greater at resection than follow-up.

The origin of this receptor is a male donor with early-stage non-small cell lung cancer. V gene TRBV7-9 combines with J gene TRBJ2-7; D is ambiguous. Sequencing used PBMCs, obtained at surgery. The CDR3 sequence is CASSADLVEQYF. The CDR3 DNA reads TGTGCCAGCAGCGCCGATCTAGTGGAGCAGTACTTC.